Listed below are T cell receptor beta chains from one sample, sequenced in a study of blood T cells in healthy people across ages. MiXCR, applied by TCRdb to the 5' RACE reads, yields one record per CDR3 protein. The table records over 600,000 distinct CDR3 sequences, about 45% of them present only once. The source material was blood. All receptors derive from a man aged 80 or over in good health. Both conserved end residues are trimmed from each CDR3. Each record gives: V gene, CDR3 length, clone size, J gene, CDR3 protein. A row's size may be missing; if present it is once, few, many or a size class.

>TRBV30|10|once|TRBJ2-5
VWETGQETQY
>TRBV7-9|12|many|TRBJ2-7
ASSETGQAYEQY
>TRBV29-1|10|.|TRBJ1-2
SVERAGYGYT
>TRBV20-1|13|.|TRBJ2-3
SARGSGRAPDTQY
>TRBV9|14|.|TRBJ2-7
ASSPAGTSGTYEQY
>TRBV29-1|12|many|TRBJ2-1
SVDGRLAIGEQF
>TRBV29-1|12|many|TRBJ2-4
SAQEGTGNLIQY
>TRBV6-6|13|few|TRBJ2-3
ASSYSIRDQDTQY
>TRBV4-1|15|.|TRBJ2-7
ASSQEPAGGGYPEQY
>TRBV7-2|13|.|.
ASSPRSGHIYEQY
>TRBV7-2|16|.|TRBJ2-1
ASSIPSGGGSSYNEQF
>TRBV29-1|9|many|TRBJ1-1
SGQGGTEAF
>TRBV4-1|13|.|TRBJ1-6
ASSHPWGADSPLH
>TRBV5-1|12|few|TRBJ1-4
ASSKGLGDEKLF
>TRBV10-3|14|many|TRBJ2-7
AIALAGGMSPNEQY
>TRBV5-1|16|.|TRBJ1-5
ASSLVPGEEKVNQPQH
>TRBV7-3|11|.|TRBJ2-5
ASSVNHQETQY
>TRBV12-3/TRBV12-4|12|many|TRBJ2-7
ASSLAYPIYEQY
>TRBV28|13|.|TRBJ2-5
ASSLGEFSGETQY
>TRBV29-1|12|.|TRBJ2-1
SAALAGVYNEQF
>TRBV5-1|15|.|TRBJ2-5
ASSLQGEVITAETQY
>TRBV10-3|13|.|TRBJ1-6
AISEGREGDSPLH
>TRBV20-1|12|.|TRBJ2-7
SASRGSRPYEQY
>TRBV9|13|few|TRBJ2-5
ASSAGDTRGEEQY
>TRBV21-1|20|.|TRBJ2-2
ASSKVLTLPWTSPSNTGELF
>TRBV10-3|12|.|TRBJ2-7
AISEPRIGYEQY
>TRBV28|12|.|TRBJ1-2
ASSSLGGRYGYT
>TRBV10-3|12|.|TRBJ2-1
AISGTGLTYEQF
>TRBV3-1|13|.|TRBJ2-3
ASSQSDRGTDTQY
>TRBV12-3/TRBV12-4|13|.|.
ASRPGLAGGHEQY
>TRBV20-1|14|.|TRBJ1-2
SARAPPEGANYGYT
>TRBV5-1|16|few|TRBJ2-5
ASSLELAGGLIQETQY
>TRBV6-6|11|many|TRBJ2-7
ASSYEGMYEQY
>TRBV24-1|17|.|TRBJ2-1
ATSAYILKQGGTYNEQF
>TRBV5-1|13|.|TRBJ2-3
ASSYRTGDTDTQY
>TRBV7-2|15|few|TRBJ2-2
ASSSSPRGGSAGELF
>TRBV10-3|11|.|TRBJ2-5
AISVTLGETQY
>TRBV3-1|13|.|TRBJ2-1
ASSLAGGPENEQF
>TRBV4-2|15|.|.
ASSQEPPDRNQETQY
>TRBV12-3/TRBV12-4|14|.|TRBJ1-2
ASSLAGVGANYGYT
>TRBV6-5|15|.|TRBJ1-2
ASSYGAGTRGDYGYT
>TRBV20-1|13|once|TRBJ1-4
SAKGSGQANAKLF
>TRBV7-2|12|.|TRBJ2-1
VSRPNGSPDEQF
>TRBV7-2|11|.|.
ASSLASYNEQY
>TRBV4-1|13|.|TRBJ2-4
ASSQRLAGPGEQY
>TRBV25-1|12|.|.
ASSYRSPYNEQY
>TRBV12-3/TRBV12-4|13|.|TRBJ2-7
ASSIGRTSHSEQY
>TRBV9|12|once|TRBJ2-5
ASSVPDRGHEQY
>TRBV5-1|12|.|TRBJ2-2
ASSLYGAPGELF
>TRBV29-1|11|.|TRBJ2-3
SGSKERTDTQY
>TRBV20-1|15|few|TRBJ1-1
SARGGRQVAMNTEAF